This T cell receptor (beta chain) was recovered during a study of CD8 T cells in ankylosing spondylitis. There are 15 residues in the CDR3. The ends were cut back, 6 bases at V and 6 bases at J, with 18 bases in the middle. CDR1 and CDR2 from the germline V gene are KGHDR and SFDVKD. General observations from the study: A TCR beta motif of under ten highly homologous variants appeared characteristic of ankylosing spondylitis blood. Enrichment of disease-linked clones was reportedly significant in matched ankylosing spondylitis synovial fluid.

The sample holds many counts of this clonotype. The antigen is unknown. One entry per CDR3 protein results from TCRdb running MiXCR on the 5' RACE reads. Seen here are a few hundred thousand distinct CDR3 sequences, about 13% observed once, and the top ten hold over 6.5%. This chain links TRBV24-1 with TRBJ2-3, with D maybe TRBD1 (6 bases). This TCR came from a male donor with ankylosing spondylitis. The specimen sequenced was blood, either unsorted or a sorted T cell fraction (not recorded which). Here the CDR3 DNA reads TGTGCCACCAGTCCCAGGGACACCCGCAGGGATACGCAGTATTTT. Translation gives CATSPRDTRRDTQYF.